The 19 T cell receptor beta chains presented below share a single source sample, sequenced in a study of blood T cell repertoires in COVID-19. Here immunoSEQ multiplex PCR was the method, and the copy in TCRdb shows in-frame clones only, minus some. Of some 170,000 clones detected, 87% appear once; the ten largest clones hold less than 1.5%. The source material was PBMCs or T cells enriched from blood (not recorded which). These receptors all stem from a human donor with acute COVID-19. The donor label of this sample is uncertain.

The chain has TRBV9 and TRBJ2-7, with 11 bases identical to TRBD1. V was pared by 2 bases and J by 5 bases, with 3 bases of the junction left unmatched. The germline V gene has CDR1 SGDLS and CDR2 YYNGEE. The CDR3 spans 14 residues. The CDR3 here is CASSVGQGEDEQYF. In DNA form, the CDR3 reads TGTGCCAGCAGCGTGGGACAGGGGGAAGACGAGCAGTACTTC.

V usage is TRBV18 and J usage is TRBJ2-1, with 11 nucleotides matching TRBD2. The CDR3 loop spans 15 amino acids. Trimming cost V 1 base and J 6 bases; bases outside gene matches: 2. Germline V gene data show CDR1 as KGHSH and CDR2 as LQKENI. CDR3 loop: CASSPRLAGGNEQFF. DNA of the CDR3: TGTGCCAGCTCACCACGGCTAGCGGGGGGCAATGAGCAGTTCTTC.

The chain employs TRBV5-5 and TRBJ1-5; D is uncertain. This CDR3 has 13 amino acids. Per germline, CDR1 SGHKS and CDR2 YYEKEE (reference sequence). V shed 4 bases and J shed 8 bases, with 13 bases lying between them. The CDR3 DNA is TGTGCCAGCAGCCCCCTGTGGGAGGAGCCCCAGCATTTT. The encoded protein is CASSPLWEEPQHF.

The chain is built from TRBV19 and TRBJ2-2; D might be TRBD2 (6 bases). CDR3 length equals 15 residues. The germline V gene encodes CDR1 LNHDA and CDR2 SQIVND (reference sequence). V lost 6 bases, J lost 3 bases, and 14 bases lay in between. For the CDR3, the DNA is TGTGCCAGTAGCGCCACCGGGACTGACACCGGGGAGCTGTTTTTT. Protein: CASSATGTDTGELFF.

The CDR3 DNA reads TGTGCCAGCAGCGTAGGTCCCCCGGGACAACGGAGCCACGAGCAGTACTTC. Translation gives CASSVGPPGQRSHEQYF. This chain uses TRBV9 with TRBJ2-7; TRBD1 might be the D (6 bases). The CDR3 covers 17 residues. CDR1 is SGDLS and CDR2 is YYNGEE in the germline V gene. V gave up 0 bases and J gave up 5 bases, with 21 bases separating them.

The chain's CDR3 is CASSRELGALREKLFF. CDR3 DNA sequence: TGTGCCAGCAGCCGTGAACTGGGGGCGCTTCGGGAAAAACTGTTTTTT. The chain joins TRBV7-4 to TRBJ1-4; tentative D call: TRBD1 (6 bases). The CDR3 runs 16 residues. Per the germline V gene, CDR1 is SGHVT and CDR2 is SQSDAQ. V lost 5 bases to trimming and J lost 8 bases, with 21 bases between them.

J is TRBJ1-1 and V is TRBV28; D ambiguous. Germline-derived CDR1 and CDR2 are MDHEN and SYDVKM. V dropped 7 bases and J dropped 1 base, with 10 bases sitting between them. This CDR3 contains 13 residues. CDR3 region: CASTVVRNTEAFF. CDR3 DNA: TGTGCCAGCACCGTGGTCAGGAACACTGAAGCTTTCTTT.

The chain employs TRBV2 and TRBJ1-2; D is perhaps TRBD1 (5 bases). Germline V gene lookup returns CDR1 SNHLY and CDR2 FYNNEI. The CDR3 runs to 15 residues. V lost 7 bases to trimming and J lost 8 bases, with 23 bases between them. The CDR3 protein is CASKRDGISSWGYTF. The CDR3 DNA is TGTGCCAGCAAGCGGGACGGGATTTCTAGCTGGGGCTACACCTTC.

This clone has just one count. V and J are TRBV21-1 and TRBJ1-2; no DNA check was done on the table's D call, TRBD1. TRBV21-1 is noted as a pseudogene. This CDR3 contains 18 residues. CDR3 in DNA: TGTGCCAGCAGCAGACGTAACAGGGGGCGGCTATCTCCGTATGGCTACACCTTC. It codes for CASSRRNRGRLSPYGYTF.

This chain links TRBV30 with TRBJ2-2; 8 bases are shared with TRBD1. The germline V gene has CDR1 GTSNPN and CDR2 SVGIG (reference sequence). CDR3 length: 14 amino acids. The trim removed 4 bases at V and 4 bases at J, leaving 5 bases unmatched. This CDR3 is CAWMRTGRTGELFF. The CDR3, as DNA: TGTGCCTGGATGAGGACAGGGCGCACCGGGGAGCTGTTTTTT. The full variable domain, in which reference TRBV30 and TRBJ2-2 provide the parts outside the CDR3, is SQTIHQWPATLVQPVGSPLSLECTVEGTSNPNLYWYRQAAGRGLQLLFYSVGIGQISSEVPQNLSASRPQDRQFILSSKKLLLSDSGFYLCAWMRTGRTGELFFGEGSRLTVL.

The chain is built from TRBV27 and TRBJ2-1; D unclear. Germline CDR1 MNHEY, CDR2 SMNVEV (reference sequence). Trimming left V 2 bases short and J 2 bases short, with 4 bases between. This CDR3 has 13 amino acids. Here the CDR3 reads CASSLTTYNEQFF. The CDR3 DNA reads as TGTGCCAGCAGTTTAACTACCTACAATGAGCAGTTCTTC.

About this clone: Lacking the conserved final phenylalanine or tryptophan, this CDR3 likely reflects a read error. The limits of the CDR3 on the DNA are not certain, so only TCRdb's listed CDR3 is given. The chain combines TRBV9 with TRBJ1-2; the table gives TRBD1 as D, unverified against the DNA. The CDR3 adds up to 11 amino acids, both ends counted. Germline assignment: CDR1 SGDLS and CDR2 YYNGEE. This CDR3 reads CASSVVGHERV.

The chain carries TRBV7-9 and TRBJ2-1, with TRBD1 identical over 11 bases. From germline, CDR1 is SEHNR and CDR2 FQNEAQ (reference sequence). Trimming took 1 base from V and 7 from J; bases not matched to a gene: 6. This CDR3 has 16 amino acids. CDR3 bases: TGTGCCAGCAGCTTAGGGGGACAGGGGGAATATAATGAGCAGTTCTTC. Translating gives CASSLGGQGEYNEQFF.

This chain joins TRBV9 and TRBJ1-2; maybe TRBD1 (6 bases). V was pared by 3 bases and J by 4 bases, with 7 bases between. The CDR3 is 12 amino acids. Germline CDR1 reads SGDLS; CDR2 reads YYNGEE. The CDR3 nucleotides read TGTGCCAGCAGCGGGACAGCCTATGGCTACACCTTC. Translation: CASSGTAYGYTF.

The chain has TRBV29-1 and TRBJ2-3; TRBD2 matches at 7 bases. With V trimmed by 5 bases and J by 5 bases, 7 bases remained unmatched. The germline V gene has CDR1 SQVTM and CDR2 ANQGSEA. The CDR3 is 13 amino acids. In DNA, the CDR3 is TGCAGCGTTCGCCGAGCGGGGATAGATACGCAGTATTTT. This encodes CSVRRAGIDTQYF.

The V and J genes are TRBV3-1 (or the pseudogene TRBV3-2) and TRBJ2-1; 13 bases are a match to TRBD2. The CDR3 is made up of 16 amino acids. The junction had 4 bases not matched to a gene; V was cut back by 3 bases and J by 5 bases. Per the germline V gene, CDR1 is LGHDT and CDR2 is YNNKEL (reference sequence). CDR3 amino acids: CASSQEGTSGDNEQFF. The CDR3 DNA follows: TGTGCCAGCAGCCAGGAGGGGACTAGCGGGGACAATGAGCAGTTCTTC.

As concerns this clone: The same CDR3 can be traced to other DNA sequences in this sample. The chain couples TRBV19 to TRBJ1-6, with 10 bases identical to TRBD1. V trimming: 1 base; J trimming: 7 bases; junction bases outside the gene matches: 1. CDR1 and CDR2 from the germline V gene are LNHDA and SQIVND (reference sequence). The CDR3 totals 15 residues. The CDR3 here is CASSIGQGANSPLHF. Here the CDR3 DNA reads TGTGCCAGTAGTATAGGACAGGGGGCGAATTCACCCCTCCACTTT. Supplemented by reference TRBV19 and TRBJ1-6, the full variable domain reads DGGITQSPKYLFRKEGQNVTLSCEQNLNHDAMYWYRQDPGQGLRLIYYSQIVNDFQKGDIAEGYSVSREKKESFPLTVTSAQKNPTAFYLCASSIGQGANSPLHFGNGTRLTVT.

This clone is a singleton in its sample. J is TRBJ2-1 and V is TRBV5-4; D might be TRBD2 (6 bases). CDR3 length equals 12 residues. Trimming shortened V by 0 bases and J by 10 bases, and 8 bases separated the two germline ends. Germline CDR1 and CDR2: SGHNT and YYREEE (reference sequence). In DNA form, the CDR3 reads TGTGCCAGCAGCTTGGGCGGGACGGAGCAGTTCTTC. It encodes CASSLGGTEQFF.

The chain carries TRBV5-1 and TRBJ1-2, with TRBD1 matching 9 bases. Germline trimming cut 0 bases from V and 3 bases from J; bases unmatched to any gene: 12. The CDR3 covers 18 residues. Per germline, CDR1 SGHRS and CDR2 YFSETQ. Written as DNA, the CDR3 is TGCGCCAGCAGCTTGGACGGGACAGGGACGCCAAGGGACTATGGCTACACCTTC. Protein sequence: CASSLDGTGTPRDYGYTF.